This is a list of T cell receptor beta chains from one sample in a study of graft-versus-host responses after intestinal transplantation. The protocol was immunoSEQ multiplex PCR, while the TCRdb copy is restricted to in-frame clones and leaves out a portion. Here the sample spans 23,000 or so clones, over 35% being singletons. The sample here was alloreactive CD4+ T cells from a mixed lymphocyte reaction culture, taken before intestinal transplant. These receptors originate from a human patient who received an intestinal transplant. Each CDR3 is given with its conserved first and last residue. A D gene is named only where the DNA matches it firmly. A row's size may be missing; if present it is once, few, many or a size class.

V	J	size	D	DNA	CDR3
TRBV7-2	TRBJ1-2	few	.	TGTGCCAGCAGCTTAGTAGGGGGCTATGGCTACACCTTC	CASSLVGGYGYTF
TRBV5-8	TRBJ2-7	few	.	TGTGCCAGCAGCCGACGGGACATCTCCTACGAGCAGTACTTC	CASSRRDISYEQYF
TRBV5-8	TRBJ1-5	few	.	TGTGCCAGCAGCTTGGATGGGAACCGGTGGGGCCCGGTGCATTTT	CASSLDGNRWGPVHF
TRBV10-3	TRBJ1-2	few	TRBD1	TGTGCCATCGGGACAGGGACAGCCCTTTACACCTTC	CAIGTGTALYTF
TRBV27	TRBJ2-6	.	TRBD1	TGTGCCAGCAGCCCTCATGGACAGGGAATATATGGGGCCAACGTCCTGACTTTC	CASSPHGQGIYGANVLTF
TRBV29-1	TRBJ2-3	few	TRBD2	TGCAGCGTTCGACTAGCGGGAGGACTTAGCACAGATACGCAGTATTTT	CSVRLAGGLSTDTQYF
TRBV4-3	TRBJ2-5	.	TRBD2	TGCGCCAGCAGCCATGTAGCGGGGGGGCCTTCGGAGACCCAGTACTTC	CASSHVAGGPSETQYF
TRBV6-4	TRBJ2-1	.	TRBD2	TGTGCCAGCAGTGACTCCCCTGTTTATCGGGGGGGGCGGGTTGAGCAGTTCTTC	CASSDSPVYRGGRVEQFF
TRBV9	TRBJ1-1	.	.	TGTGCCAGCAGCGCGCGACCGAGGGCTGCCACTGAAGCTTTCTTT	CASSARPRAATEAFF
TRBV7-2	TRBJ2-3	.	.	TGTGCCAGCAGCTTAGGGCTTGGCACAGATACGCAGTATTTT	CASSLGLGTDTQYF
TRBV6-6	TRBJ1-5	.	.	TGTGCCAGCAGTTACTCGAGTCGATCTAGACAGCCCCAGCATTTT	CASSYSSRSRQPQHF
TRBV29-1	TRBJ1-3	.	TRBD1	TGCAGCGTTGACTGGACAGGGTCCGGAAACACCATATATTTT	CSVDWTGSGNTIYF
TRBV4-3	TRBJ2-1	.	.	TGCGCCAGCAGAGGTAGATCGGCGGGGGACACTGAGCAGTTCTTC	CASRGRSAGDTEQFF
TRBV6-1	TRBJ2-5	.	.	TGTGCCAGCAGTGCTGCTTGGTTGGCGGGTTCTAAGTACTTC	CASSAAWLAGSKYF
TRBV9	TRBJ1-6	few	.	TGTGCCAGCAGCCCCGCCCTAAATTCACCCCTCCACTTT	CASSPALNSPLHF
TRBV27	TRBJ2-7	.	.	TGTGCCAGCAGCAGGGCCAGATCGGGTCTCTACGAGCAGTACTTC	CASSRARSGLYEQYF
TRBV6-4	TRBJ1-2	few	.	TGTGCCAGCAGTGCAAGTGCAGGGAATCATGGCTACACCTTC	CASSASAGNHGYTF
TRBV30	TRBJ2-1	few	TRBD2	TGTGCCTGGAGTCGCGGGAGCTACAATGAGCAGTTCTTC	CAWSRGSYNEQFF
TRBV9	TRBJ2-3	.	.	TGTGCCAGCAGCGAGGGGCTAAGAAGCACAGATACGCAGTATTTT	CASSEGLRSTDTQYF
TRBV7-2	TRBJ1-5	.	.	TGTGCCAGCAGCTTAGTGGGGGGTTTGGAGCCCCAGCATTTT	CASSLVGGLEPQHF
TRBV2	TRBJ1-2	.	TRBD1	TGTGCCAGCAGTATAGCGGGACAGGGGACATATGGCTACACCTTC	CASSIAGQGTYGYTF
TRBV6-1	TRBJ2-7	few	TRBD2	TGTGCCAGCAGAGACCCAGCGGGATCAACCAGGTGGTACTTC	CASRDPAGSTRWYF
TRBV28	TRBJ1-5	few	.	TGTGCCAGCAGTTTGGGGAGGTCGAGCAATCAGCCCCAGCATTTT	CASSLGRSSNQPQHF
TRBV6-5	TRBJ1-2	.	TRBD1	TGTGCCAGCACCCAGGGGGCAGGCTATGGCTACACCTTC	CASTQGAGYGYTF
TRBV27	TRBJ1-1	once	TRBD1	TGTGCCAGCAAATGGACAGGGAGAGCTTTCTTT	CASKWTGRAFF
TRBV6-5	TRBJ2-7	.	.	TGTGCCAGCAGTTACGTGTACGGGGACTACGAGCAGTACTTC	CASSYVYGDYEQYF
TRBV5-4	TRBJ1-2	medium-sized	.	TGTGCCAGCAGCAATAACAGGGATGGCTACACCTTC	CASSNNRDGYTF